This T cell receptor beta chain was sequenced for a study of T-cell memory formation after mild COVID-19. Study observations and caveats: Pre-infection memory harbored some responding clones, suggesting cross-reactive memory joined. Clones shrinking between day 15 and 85 showed a balanced CD4/CD8 split, and those that grew later tilted toward CD4+.

Trimming removed 5 bases from V and 6 bases from J, with 18 bases in between. Per the germline V gene, CDR1 is SEHNR and CDR2 is FQNEAQ (reference sequence). CDR3 length: 15 residues. Via MiXCR, TCRdb re-called the 5' RACE reads, giving one row per CDR3 protein. This table holds hundreds of thousands of distinct CDR3 sequences, 15% to 19% found once. Details on this clonotype: Its antigen is unidentified.

The origin of this receptor is an adult woman who had mild COVID-19 (a few samples of this study predate the infection). Cell type and time point are not known. The chain links TRBV7-9 to TRBJ2-3; a possible D gene is TRBD1 (5 bases). What was sequenced was PBMCs or a T cell subset sorted from them (not recorded which). DNA for the CDR3: TGTGCCAGCAGCCAAGGTCTGGCTCCAGGGGATACGCAGTATTTT. Its protein product is CASSQGLAPGDTQYF.